Sequencing of this TCR beta chain was carried out in a study of cytomegalovirus exposure and HLA in healthy donors. Method: immunoSEQ multiplex PCR; TCRdb's copy keeps in-frame clones and lacks some. The data hold some 180,000 clones, with approximately 89% observed a single time. A 120-subject validation cohort, separate from the roughly 680-subject first cohort, supplied the donors. The CDR3 spans 16 residues. The V segment lost 4 bases and the J segment 6 bases; nucleotides outside the gene matches: 10. CDR1 and CDR2 (germline): SGHAT, FQDESV (reference sequence). The rearrangement uses TRBV11-1 and TRBJ2-2; TRBD2 agrees at 8 bases. The receptor was isolated from a young man in good health and CMV-seropositive. The specimen sequenced was PBMCs. CDR3 region: CASSSYGGAEAGELFF. The CDR3 DNA reads TGTGCCAGCAGCTCGTACGGGGGGGCGGAAGCCGGGGAGCTGTTTTTT.